The 16 T cell receptor beta chains in this list originate from one sample, sequenced in a study of blood T cell repertoires in COVID-19 (dated by TCRdb to 2018 to 2020). Library preparation used the immunoSEQ multiplex PCR assay. In TCRdb, the immuneACCESS table is reduced to in-frame sequences with V and J assigned. These tables do not hold every clone; where another copy was compared, an unresolved V gene accounts for under half, and the others remain unexplained. This sample holds fewer than 45,000 clones; 85% were observed only once. The ten largest clonotypes hold around 4.8% of the sample. Sequenced: peripheral blood. These TCRs come from a man in his fifties with active COVID-19.

This chain uses TRBV6-5 with TRBJ1-2, with D possibly being TRBD1 (5 bases). The V and J ends lost 6 bases and 0 bases respectively, with 11 bases between them. The CDR3 is made up of 14 amino acids. Germline V gives CDR1 MNHEY, CDR2 SVGAGI. CDR3 loop: CASRKGPANYGYTF. CDR3 DNA: TGTGCCAGCAGGAAGGGGCCTGCTAACTATGGCTACACCTTC.

CDR3 amino acids: CASSLGGLAGSNEQFF. The CDR3 DNA reads TGTGCCAGCAGCTTGGGAGGACTAGCGGGGAGCAATGAGCAGTTCTTC. The rearrangement uses TRBV5-4 and TRBJ2-1; 12 nucleotides line up with TRBD2. The V and J ends lost 0 bases and 6 bases, in that order; junction bases with no gene match: 4. CDR1 and CDR2 from the germline V gene are SGHNT and YYREEE (reference sequence). The CDR3 contains 16 residues.

V gene TRBV7-6 combines with J gene TRBJ2-1, with D possibly TRBD2 on 6 matching bases. Looked up from germline, CDR1 is SGHVS and CDR2 is FNYEAQ. The CDR3 has 13 amino acids. Deletions cut 5 bases from V and 10 bases from J, with 15 bases between. The CDR3, as DNA: TGTGCCAGCAGCGTGTTCCCGGCGGGGGAGCAGTTCTTC. Translation: CASSVFPAGEQFF. Supplemented by reference TRBV7-6 and TRBJ2-1, the full variable domain reads GAGVSQSPRYKVTKRGQDVALRCDPISGHVSLYWYRQALGQGPEFLTYFNYEAQQDKSGLPNDRFSAERPEGSISTLTIQRTEQRDSAMYRCASSVFPAGEQFFGPGTRLTVL.

This clone has a single count. The chain couples TRBV20-1 to TRBJ2-5, with 11 bases lining up with TRBD2. Looked up from germline, CDR1 is DFQATT and CDR2 is SNEGSKA (reference sequence). Unmatched junction bases numbered 11, after V lost 3 bases and J lost 5 bases. The CDR3 sequence is 16 residues long. CDR3 loop: CSASRLAGGLVETQYF. DNA for the CDR3: TGCAGTGCTAGTAGGCTAGCGGGGGGCCTCGTGGAGACCCAGTACTTC.

The chain links TRBV7-9 to TRBJ1-5; 7 bases agree with TRBD1. Losses at the gene ends were 4 bases for V and 0 bases for J; bases not matched to a gene: 9. The CDR3 runs 17 residues. Germline V CDR1 and CDR2: SEHNR, FQNEAQ (reference sequence). CDR3 residues: CASSSGGDSYSNQPQHF. Here the CDR3 DNA reads TGTGCCAGCAGCTCCGGGGGGGACAGCTATAGCAATCAGCCCCAGCATTTT.

The rearrangement joins TRBV6-5 to TRBJ2-3; 8 bases line up with TRBD1. The V gene end was trimmed by 2 bases and the J gene end by 4 bases; junction bases not matched to a gene: 5. The CDR3 has 15 amino acids. Germline CDR1 is MNHEY and CDR2 is SVGAGI. The CDR3 nucleotides read TGTGCCAGCAGTTACCTGGACAGGGCCTCAGATACGCAGTATTTT. Protein sequence: CASSYLDRASDTQYF.

J is TRBJ2-3 and V is TRBV20-1; TRBD2 aligns across 8 bases. The CDR3 extends over 14 amino acids. Germline assignment: CDR1 DFQATT and CDR2 SNEGSKA (reference sequence). Losses at the gene ends were 4 bases for V and 4 bases for J; bases not matched to a gene: 7. CDR3 sequence (DNA): TGCAGTGCTATTGACGGGGGGGCCTCAGATACGCAGTATTTT. It codes for CSAIDGGASDTQYF.

V usage is TRBV2 and J usage is TRBJ1-3; 11 bases line up with TRBD1. V was clipped by 5 bases and J by 4 bases; unmatched bases: 4. The CDR3 loop spans 15 amino acids. From germline, CDR1 is SNHLY and CDR2 FYNNEI. The CDR3 loop is CASSPDRGPGNTIYF. The CDR3 coding sequence is TGTGCCAGCAGTCCGGACAGGGGGCCCGGAAACACCATATATTTT.

The chain employs TRBV25-1 and TRBJ2-5, with a tentative D call TRBD1 (6 bases). The CDR3 is made up of 15 amino acids. Germline-derived CDR1 and CDR2 are MGHDK and SYGVNS. V lost 2 bases and J lost 5, with 15 bases in between. The CDR3 DNA reads as TGTGCCAGCAGTGAACATACAGGGCCTTGGGAGACCCAGTACTTC. Protein sequence: CASSEHTGPWETQYF.

The chain joins TRBV6-7 to TRBJ1-5; D unclear. TRBV6-7 is an ORF, with its function uncertain. The CDR3 spans 15 residues. Trimming took 4 bases from V and 0 from J, leaving 10 bases between them. The CDR3 DNA follows: TGTGCCAGCAGTTGGCAGAATTATAGCAATCAGCCCCAGCATTTT. As protein: CASSWQNYSNQPQHF.

This clone was seen a single time. The V call is TRBV6-5, the J call TRBJ1-1; D uncertain. The germline gives CDR1 MNHEY, CDR2 SVGAGI. V was cut by 1 base and J by 1 base, with 4 bases left in between. The CDR3 is made up of 13 amino acids. In DNA form, the CDR3 reads TGTGCCAGCAGTTACTGGCAGAACACTGAAGCTTTCTTT. Its translation is CASSYWQNTEAFF.

The rearrangement joins TRBV7-9 to TRBJ2-1; tentatively, D is TRBD1 (6 bases). Germline values: CDR1 SEHNR, CDR2 FQNEAQ (reference sequence). CDR3 length: 14 residues. V lost 1 base and J lost 8, with 12 bases in between. The CDR3 DNA reads TGTGCCAGCAGCTTAGGAGGGACATTACATGAGCAGTTCTTC. This gives the protein CASSLGGTLHEQFF.

This clone was observed a handful of times. The V and J genes are TRBV5-4 and TRBJ2-2; 8 bases are a match to TRBD2. The CDR3 contains 17 residues. Germline V gene lookup returns CDR1 SGHNT and CDR2 YYREEE (reference sequence). V shed 0 bases, J shed 0 bases, and the junction held 4 bases outside the gene matches. CDR3 sequence (DNA): TGTGCCAGCAGCTTGGCGGGGGGGCCTTCGAACACCGGGGAGCTGTTTTTT. Residues: CASSLAGGPSNTGELFF.

The sample holds a few counts of this clone. The rearrangement links TRBV7-8 to TRBJ2-7; possibly TRBD1 for D (6 bases). The CDR3 extends over 15 amino acids. Trimming left V 5 bases short and J 2 bases short, with 16 bases between. The V gene's germline CDR1 is SGHVS and CDR2 FQNEAQ. The CDR3 is CASSTHRDNPYEQYF. CDR3 nucleotides: TGTGCCAGCAGCACGCACCGGGACAATCCCTACGAGCAGTACTTC. The full variable domain, its missing parts supplied by reference TRBV7-8 and TRBJ2-7, is GAGVSQSPRYKVAKRGQDVALRCDPISGHVSLFWYQQALGQGPEFLTYFQNEAQLDKSGLPSDRFFAERPEGSVSTLKIQRTQQEDSAVYLCASSTHRDNPYEQYFGPGTRLTVT.

By frequency in the sample, this clone is medium-sized (0.01 to 0.1%). The chain recombines TRBV27 with TRBJ2-2; the match to TRBD1 covers 7 bases. After removal of 4 bases from V and 3 bases from J, the junction contained 5 bases not matched to a gene. The CDR3 extends over 15 amino acids. The germline CDR1 and CDR2 sequences are MNHEY and SMNVEV (reference sequence). For the CDR3, the DNA is TGTGCCAGCAGTTGGGACAGATACTACACCGGGGAGCTGTTTTTT. It is translated as CASSWDRYYTGELFF.

V usage is TRBV2 and J usage is TRBJ1-2, with D perhaps matching TRBD1 (5 bases). Germline values: CDR1 SNHLY, CDR2 FYNNEI. This CDR3 spans 14 amino acids. V was pared by 0 bases and J by 6 bases, with 11 bases between. CDR3 bases: TGTGCCAGCAGTGAAGCGAGACAGTTGGATGGCTACACCTTC. It codes for CASSEARQLDGYTF.